This TCR beta chain was identified during a study of T cells in localized non-small cell lung cancer. Germline-derived CDR1 and CDR2 are MNHGY and SAAAGT. The CDR3 length is 14 residues. Deletions cut 4 bases from V and 7 bases from J, with 16 bases between. Overall study findings and caveats: Longer overall survival accompanied higher blood T cell density. A single tumor region was sequenced, leaving heterogeneity possible. Adjacent lung was found to contain a median approximately 62 of the top 100 tumor clones.

Clones were read by immunoSEQ multiplex PCR, and TCRdb kept only the in-frame ones, dropping some. Among approximately 2,800 clones listed, 23% were seen once. This clone was seen a handful of times. What it recognizes is unknown. The specimen was lung tumor tissue, collected before any cancer treatment. This TCR was sampled from a woman aged 40-70 years with stage I lung adenocarcinoma. The chain couples TRBV6-8 to TRBJ2-5, with D unresolved. The CDR3 sequence is CASSFSGPFGTQYF. CDR3 bases: TGTGCCAGCAGTTTTTCCGGACCCTTCGGGACCCAGTACTTC.